The next 9 T cell receptor beta chains were all read from a single sample in a study of OX40 agonist ivuxolimab in advanced cancers. Generated by immunoSEQ multiplex PCR, the TCRdb table keeps only in-frame clones and is missing some. The table includes 30,000 to 40,000 clones, about 83% detected once. The sequences come from CD4+ or CD8+ T cells sorted from blood, collected in a trial of the OX40 agonist ivuxolimab. These receptors were obtained from an adult with an advanced solid tumor such as melanoma, head and neck, liver or kidney cancer.

The chain joins TRBV6-5 to TRBJ2-7, with 7 bases fitting TRBD2. The CDR3 length is 15 residues. With V trimmed by 0 bases and J by 6 bases, 8 bases remained unmatched. Germline V gives CDR1 MNHEY, CDR2 SVGAGI. The CDR3 here is CASSYSQGLVPEQYF. CDR3 DNA sequence: TGTGCCAGCAGTTACTCCCAAGGACTAGTTCCCGAGCAGTACTTC.

This rearrangement joins TRBV13 to TRBJ1-2; D might be TRBD1 (5 bases). The germline V gene encodes CDR1 PRHDT and CDR2 FYEKMQ (reference sequence). The CDR3 sequence is 15 residues long. V dropped 5 bases and J dropped 4 bases, with 17 bases sitting between them. CDR3 DNA: TGTGCCAGCAGCCAGGCAGTCAGGGAGGTCTATGGCTACACCTTC. Its protein is CASSQAVREVYGYTF.

This chain links TRBV28 with TRBJ2-5; possibly TRBD2 for D (7 bases). V lost 6 bases, J lost 4 bases, and 12 bases lay in between. This CDR3 has 13 residues. CDR1 is MDHEN and CDR2 is SYDVKM in the germline V gene. Here the CDR3 reads CASRGGGAETQYF. CDR3 nucleotide sequence: TGTGCCAGCAGGGGAGGGGGGGCAGAGACCCAGTACTTC.

V usage is TRBV29-1 and J usage is TRBJ2-5, with TRBD2 matching 10 bases. V lost 4 bases, J lost 10 bases, and 9 bases stayed unmatched. In germline, CDR1 is SQVTM, CDR2 ANQGSEA. This CDR3 has 13 residues. CDR3 sequence: CSVVYLAGEGQYF. The CDR3 bases are TGCAGCGTTGTGTACCTAGCGGGAGAAGGCCAGTACTTC.

This chain joins TRBV18 and TRBJ1-1, with D perhaps matching TRBD1 (5 bases). The CDR3 has 12 amino acids. Trimming took off 1 base at V and 7 bases at J, with 7 bases between the two ends. Germline values: CDR1 KGHSH, CDR2 LQKENI. Here the CDR3 DNA reads TGTGCCAGCTCACCACAGGGGAATGAAGCTTTCTTT. This translates into CASSPQGNEAFF.

V usage is TRBV18 and J usage is TRBJ2-2, with 8 bases identical to TRBD2. Germline V gives CDR1 KGHSH, CDR2 LQKENI. This CDR3 is built from 14 residues. The V and J ends lost 3 bases and 7 bases, in that order; junction bases with no gene match: 4. In DNA, the CDR3 is TGTGCCAGCTCACCGGGACTAGGCATCGGGGAGCTGTTTTTT. Translation gives CASSPGLGIGELFF.

The V and J genes are TRBV18 and TRBJ2-1; 8 bases line up with TRBD2. Germline trimming cut 4 bases from V and 9 bases from J; bases unmatched to any gene: 11. Germline V lookup: CDR1 KGHSH, CDR2 LQKENI. This CDR3 region has 15 residues. The CDR3 coding sequence is TGTGCCAGCTCACTTGGCGGGAGGTTATCAGGTGAGCAGTTCTTC. Encoded protein: CASSLGGRLSGEQFF.

The V and J genes are TRBV29-1 and TRBJ1-4, with D maybe TRBD1 (5 bases). The V end was cut by 6 bases, the J end by 5 bases, with 10 bases between. Germline loops: CDR1 SQVTM, CDR2 ANQGSEA. This CDR3 comprises 12 residues. Written as DNA, the CDR3 is TGCAGCGTAAACGGGGGGAATGAAAAACTGTTTTTT. It is translated as CSVNGGNEKLFF.

The rearrangement joins TRBV6-5 to TRBJ1-2; D gene unclear. This CDR3 has 12 residues. V dropped 0 bases and J dropped 5 bases, with 4 bases sitting between them. Germline V CDR1 and CDR2: MNHEY, SVGAGI. The DNA of the CDR3 is TGTGCCAGCAGTTACTCACAGTATGGCTACACCTTC. Translating gives CASSYSQYGYTF.